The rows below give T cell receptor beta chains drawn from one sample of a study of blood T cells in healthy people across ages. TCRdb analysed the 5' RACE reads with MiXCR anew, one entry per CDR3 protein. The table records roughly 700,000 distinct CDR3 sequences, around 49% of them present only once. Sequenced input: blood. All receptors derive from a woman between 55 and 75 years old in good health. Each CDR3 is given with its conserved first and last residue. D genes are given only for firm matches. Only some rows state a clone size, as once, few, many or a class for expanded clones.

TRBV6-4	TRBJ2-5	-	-	TGTGCCAGCAGGAGTCTAGCGTACCAAGAGACCCAGTACTTC	CASRSLAYQETQYF
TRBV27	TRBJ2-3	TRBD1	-	TGTGCCAGCAGGGACAGGGCCCGAGATACGCAGTATTTT	CASRDRARDTQYF
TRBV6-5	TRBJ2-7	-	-	TGTGCCAGCAGTTACGAGACTCGTCCCCGCGAGCAGTACTTC	CASSYETRPREQYF
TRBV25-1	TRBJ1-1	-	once	TGTGCCAGCAACCTCAGCCAGGGACGCACTGAAGCTTTCTTT	CASNLSQGRTEAFF
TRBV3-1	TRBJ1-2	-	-	TGTGCCAGCAGCCAAAGGACTAGTAACTATGGCTACACCTTC	CASSQRTSNYGYTF
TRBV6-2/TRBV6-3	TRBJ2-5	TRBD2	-	TGTGCCAGCAGGGGCCGGGGCGGGAGTGAGACCCAGTACTTC	CASRGRGGSETQYF
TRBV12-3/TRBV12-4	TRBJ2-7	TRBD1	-	TGTGCCAGCAGTTTTGACCGGACAGGCTACGAGCAGTACTTC	CASSFDRTGYEQYF
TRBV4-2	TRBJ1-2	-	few	TGTGCCAGCAGCCAATTGTTTCAGAACTATGGCTACACCTTC	CASSQLFQNYGYTF
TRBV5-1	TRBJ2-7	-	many	TGCGCCAGCAGCGTAGGGACATTTTACGAGCAGTACTTC	CASSVGTFYEQYF
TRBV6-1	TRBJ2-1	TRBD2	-	TGTGCCGGCCGAGCGGGGGGAGGCTACGAGCAGTTCTTC	CAGRAGGGYEQFF
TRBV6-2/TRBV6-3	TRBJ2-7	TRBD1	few	TGTGCCAGCAGTTACACCCCGGGACAGGCCTCCTACGAGCAGTACTTC	CASSYTPGQASYEQYF
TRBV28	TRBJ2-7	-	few	TGTGCCAGCAGTTTATCCCGCAGTACCTCACTTGGCTACGAGCAGTACTTC	CASSLSRSTSLGYEQYF
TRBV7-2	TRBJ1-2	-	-	TGTGCCAGCAGCGGGGAGTGGGCCTATGGCTACACCTTC	CASSGEWAYGYTF
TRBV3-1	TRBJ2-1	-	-	TGTGCCAGCAGCCATGGCAACGAGCAGTTCTTC	CASSHGNEQFF
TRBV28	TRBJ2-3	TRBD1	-	TGTGCCAGCTGCGCAGGGGGTACAGATACGCAGTATTTT	CASCAGGTDTQYF
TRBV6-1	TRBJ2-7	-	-	TGTGCCAGCAGTGAGCAATATAGGAGCTCCTACAATGAGCAGTACTTC	CASSEQYRSSYNEQYF
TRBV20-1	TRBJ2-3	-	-	TGCAGTGCACTATCACCTAGCGTCTCTAGCACAGATACGCAGTATTTT	CSALSPSVSSTDTQYF
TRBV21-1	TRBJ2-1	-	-	TGTGCCAGCAGCAAACCCGCTTACAATGAGCAGTTCTTC	CASSKPAYNEQFF
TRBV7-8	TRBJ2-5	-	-	TGTGCCAGCAGCGGCAGACTAGGTTCGGGGGAGACCCAGTACTTC	CASSGRLGSGETQYF
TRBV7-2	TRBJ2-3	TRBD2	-	TGTGCCAGCAGCGCGTTAGCGGGAGGGTTCGGCGGGTATTTT	CASSALAGGFGGYF
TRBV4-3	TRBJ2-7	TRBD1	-	TGCGCCAGCAGCGAAGACAGGGGGCGAAGATACGAGCAGTACTTC	CASSEDRGRRYEQYF